The rows below give T cell receptor beta chains drawn from one sample of a study of cytotoxic CD8 clonotypes in ibrutinib-treated CLL. Sequenced by immunoSEQ multiplex PCR; TCRdb stores in-frame clones only, minus some. The sample contains more than 85,000 clones, roughly 80% of which appear only once. Here the sequenced sample was PBMCs, taken after 24 months of ibrutinib treatment. These receptors originate from a human donor with chronic lymphocytic leukemia. Each CDR3 is given with its conserved first and last residue. The size of a clone is reported for some rows only, either as once, few or many, or as a class for expanded clones.

v_call | cdr3_length | clone_size | cdr3_aa
TRBV4-2 | 16 | NA | CASSLFGGGMSDEQFF
TRBV18 | 14 | once | CASSPSGTGNEQYF
TRBV27 | 19 | NA | CASSPSTGQANPNLYGYTF
TRBV11-2 | 15 | many | CASSFLPGATGELFF
TRBV15 | 14 | NA | CATSKRGRGYGYTF
TRBV4-2 | 15 | NA | CASSQDWPDSYEQYF
TRBV29-1 | 12 | NA | CSVGSGGQPQHF
TRBV7-8 | 15 | few | CASSLVIWTGDEQYF
TRBV2 | 13 | NA | CASNPGTDTEAFF
TRBV28 | 14 | NA | CASFAPLSSYEQYF
TRBV2 | 12 | NA | CASEKFRETQYF
TRBV18 | 13 | NA | CASSPVQKETQYF
TRBV21-1 | 13 | NA | CASSKGDRGEQFF
TRBV6-1 | 15 | NA | CASSDGNKIQETQYF
TRBV11-3 | 12 | NA | CASSNKAGELFF
TRBV9 | 15 | NA | CASSVEGVGNTEAFF
TRBV4-1 | 15 | NA | CASSQRLAAKNIQYF
TRBV6-5 | 16 | NA | CASSYSYGGGSYEQYF
TRBV5-1 | 15 | few | CASSPGGGGPYGYTF
TRBV11-2 | 13 | few | CASSFDGANTIYF
TRBV28 | 15 | NA | CASSSPMGGGYEQYF
TRBV7-9 | 17 | NA | CASSLPPGQRNTGELFF
TRBV7-9 | 14 | NA | CASTLREPNYGYTF
TRBV19 | 14 | NA | CASSIFGGRTEAFF
TRBV19 | 15 | once | CASSRQGESYNEQFF
TRBV9 | 14 | NA | CASSVEVGDREQFF
TRBV19 | 14 | NA | CASTPTGVAYEQYF
TRBV29-1 | 15 | NA | CSVVRDRFFTDTQYF
TRBV25-1 | 15 | NA | CASSETGTGLYGYTF
TRBV6-6 | 13 | NA | CASMPGTGIEQYF